This T cell receptor beta chain was found in a study of shared clonotypes between healthy human individuals. Concerning this clone itself: Antigen: not known.

The naive CD8 population came from CD45RO-negative cells selected for CCR7, without terminally differentiated effector memory CD45RA+ cells. The donors were adults (healthy and HIV-negative) with no recent acute infections or vaccinations. Within Nashville, Tennessee resided all donors, each a Caucasian adult. CDR3 length equals 17 residues. The germline V gene has CDR1 MDHEN and CDR2 SYDVKM. The V and J ends lost 5 bases and 0 bases, in that order; junction bases with no gene match: 8. Over several immunoSEQ plates, each subset's genomic DNA was distributed in even portions. Generated by immunoSEQ multiplex PCR, the TCRdb table keeps only in-frame clones and is missing some. The sample consists of 1.5 million to 2.5 million clones, about 95% of them appearing once. Overall study findings and caveats: Estimated richness values were generally larger in naive subsets than in memory subsets.

The rearrangement joins TRBV28 to TRBJ1-3; 9 bases fit TRBD1. The sequenced sample consisted of naive CD8+ T cells sorted from blood. The TCR sequence derives from a man aged 18 to 30 in good health. This chain's CDR3 is CASSLGTGSHSGNTIYF. In DNA, the CDR3 is TGTGCCAGCAGTCTAGGGACAGGGAGTCACTCTGGAAACACCATATATTTT.